This is a list of T cell receptor beta chains from one sample in a study of blood T cell repertoires in COVID-19. Some clones are missing from TCRdb's copy, which holds only in-frame ones; the method was immunoSEQ multiplex PCR. Among some 76,000 clones, 80% to 90% were seen once, and the ten largest hold under 13%. Sample: peripheral blood. The receptors were gathered from a woman aged 18-30 years with acute or convalescent COVID-19. Both conserved end residues are part of each CDR3. The D gene is left open where the match is weak. Clone size, where shown, is once, few, many, or a class for clones that have expanded.

abundance	d_gene	j_gene	v_gene	CDR3nt	CDR3aa
few	-	TRBJ1-1	TRBV19	TGTGCCAGTAGATCCAGGGGCATTTCCGAAGCTTTCTTT	CASRSRGISEAFF
once	-	TRBJ2-1	TRBV11-2	TGTGCCAGCAGCAGACGGACACTTGAAGAGCAGTTCTTC	CASSRRTLEEQFF
once	TRBD1	TRBJ1-1	TRBV10-1	TGCGCCAGCAGAGGGCAGCGCGACAGGGGAGCTTTCTTT	CASRGQRDRGAFF
-	-	TRBJ2-1	TRBV7-2	TGTGCCAGCAGCTTATCTAGGAACAATGAGCAGTTCTTC	CASSLSRNNEQFF
-	TRBD1	TRBJ1-6	TRBV28	TGTGCCAGCAGTCCCGGGACAGTGGATTCACCCCTCCACTTT	CASSPGTVDSPLHF
-	-	TRBJ2-5	TRBV27	TGTGCCAGCAGCAAGAAAACCGGGACACCTGGCCAAGAGACCCAGTACTTC	CASSKKTGTPGQETQYF
-	-	TRBJ1-4	TRBV23-1	TGCGCCAGCAGAGACCGGGCAACTAATGAAAAACTGTTTTTT	CASRDRATNEKLFF
few	TRBD1	TRBJ1-6	TRBV6-5	TGTGCCAGCAGAGAGACAGGGGGTAATTCACCCCTCCACTTT	CASRETGGNSPLHF
once	-	TRBJ1-6	TRBV11-2	TGTGCCAGCAGCTTGGACTCCGGAGCTCGGAATTCACCCCTCCACTTT	CASSLDSGARNSPLHF
once	-	TRBJ2-2	TRBV5-1	TGCGCCAGCAGCTGGGGGCGGGGGACCAACACCGGGGAGCTGTTTTTT	CASSWGRGTNTGELFF
once	TRBD2	TRBJ2-1	TRBV4-3	TGCGCCAGCAGTAGCGAGGTTAGGACTAGCGGGATCAATGAGCAGTTCTTC	CASSSEVRTSGINEQFF
-	TRBD1	TRBJ1-2	TRBV30	TGTGCCTGGAACCGGGACAGGGTCTATGGCTACACCTTC	CAWNRDRVYGYTF
once	-	TRBJ2-2	TRBV5-1	TGCGCCGGAGCCCCCGGGACTCTCAACACCGGGGAGCTGTTTTTT	CAGAPGTLNTGELFF
once	-	TRBJ1-5	TRBV29-1	TGCAGCGTTGGGGTGGACGGCGGAGGGCCCCAGCATTTT	CSVGVDGGGPQHF
-	TRBD1	TRBJ1-5	TRBV2	TGTGCCAGCAGTGAGGGACAGGGTAATCAGCCCCAGCATTTT	CASSEGQGNQPQHF
-	-	TRBJ2-5	TRBV30	TGTGCCTGGAGTCTAACAGTTCAAGAGACCCAGTACTTC	CAWSLTVQETQYF
-	TRBD2	TRBJ2-1	TRBV7-2	TGTGCCAGCAGCTTAGTCGGACTAGCGGGGATTAGCTCCTACAATGAGCAGTTCTTC	CASSLVGLAGISSYNEQFF
-	TRBD1	TRBJ1-2	TRBV15	TGTGCCACCAGCAGAGGCGTTGGACAGGAATCCTATGGCTACACCTTC	CATSRGVGQESYGYTF
few	TRBD1	TRBJ1-5	TRBV7-2	TGTGCCAGCAGCTTATCGCCGGGACAGCTTCCCAATCAGCCCCAGCATTTT	CASSLSPGQLPNQPQHF
once	TRBD2	TRBJ2-3	TRBV6-1	TGTGCCAGCAGTGTTTGGGGGAGCGGGACTGGGTATACGCAGTATTTT	CASSVWGSGTGYTQYF
-	TRBD2	TRBJ2-7	TRBV29-1	TGCAGCGTTGAACTCGGACTAGCCCACGAGCAGTACTTC	CSVELGLAHEQYF
-	TRBD1	TRBJ1-1	TRBV6-5	TGTGCCAGCAGCTCCAGGGGGGTCACTGAAGCTTTCTTT	CASSSRGVTEAFF
-	TRBD1	TRBJ2-7	TRBV4-2	TGTGCCAGCAGCCAAGATTGGGGGACAGAGTACGAGCAGTACTTC	CASSQDWGTEYEQYF
-	-	TRBJ1-1	TRBV4-3	TGCGCCAGCAGCCAAGATCAGGGGACAGCTTTCTTT	CASSQDQGTAFF
-	-	TRBJ1-6	TRBV5-4	TGTGCCAGCAGCGGGGGGGTAGGTTCACCCCTCCACTTT	CASSGGVGSPLHF
few	-	TRBJ2-7	TRBV12-3/TRBV12-4	TGTGCCAGCAGCCACGGGACTGCTGGTGAGCAGTACTTC	CASSHGTAGEQYF